Sequencing of this T cell receptor beta chain was carried out in a study of blood T cell repertoires in COVID-19. Across the study: T cells, B-cell-depleted T cells, or PBMCs provided the cDNA or gDNA that served as material.

Data came from immunoSEQ multiplex PCR; TCRdb stores just in-frame clones and leaves some out. The table records 100,000 to 150,000 clones, approximately 86% of them present only once. Participants, 18 to 89 years old, spanned about 26 US areas. Categorization into cohorts depended on clinical history that participants reported. The recovered donors of Cohort 3 showed two negative PCRs, clearance, or symptom resolution. Losses at the gene ends were 2 bases for V and 7 bases for J; bases not matched to a gene: 8. This CDR3 region has 14 residues. CDR1 and CDR2 (germline): GTSNPN, SVGIG (reference sequence).

This sequence joins TRBV30 and TRBJ2-5; 9 nucleotides align to TRBD2. The receptor comes from a woman between 45 and 65 years old who had recovered from COVID-19. Sequenced: PBMCs or T cells enriched from blood (not recorded which). The CDR3 DNA reads as TGTGCCTGGAGTCTCCTAGCGGGGATAGGGACCCAGTACTTC. As protein: CAWSLLAGIGTQYF.